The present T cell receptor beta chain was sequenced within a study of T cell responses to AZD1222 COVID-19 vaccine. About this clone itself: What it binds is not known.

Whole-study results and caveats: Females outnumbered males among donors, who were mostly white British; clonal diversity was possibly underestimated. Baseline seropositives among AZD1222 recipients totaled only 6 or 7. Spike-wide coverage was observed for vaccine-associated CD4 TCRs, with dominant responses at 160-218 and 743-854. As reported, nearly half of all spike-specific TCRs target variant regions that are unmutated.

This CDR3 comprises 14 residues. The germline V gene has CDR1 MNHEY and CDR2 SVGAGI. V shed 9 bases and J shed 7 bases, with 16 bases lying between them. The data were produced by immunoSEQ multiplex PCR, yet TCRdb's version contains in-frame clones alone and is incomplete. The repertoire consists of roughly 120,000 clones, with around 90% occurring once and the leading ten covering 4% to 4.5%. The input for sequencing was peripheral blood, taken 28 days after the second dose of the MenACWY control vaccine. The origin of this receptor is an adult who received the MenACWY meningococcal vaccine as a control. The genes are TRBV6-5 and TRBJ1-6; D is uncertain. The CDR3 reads CASRGSRINSPLHF. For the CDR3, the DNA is TGTGCCAGTCGGGGATCCAGGATAAATTCACCCCTCCACTTT.